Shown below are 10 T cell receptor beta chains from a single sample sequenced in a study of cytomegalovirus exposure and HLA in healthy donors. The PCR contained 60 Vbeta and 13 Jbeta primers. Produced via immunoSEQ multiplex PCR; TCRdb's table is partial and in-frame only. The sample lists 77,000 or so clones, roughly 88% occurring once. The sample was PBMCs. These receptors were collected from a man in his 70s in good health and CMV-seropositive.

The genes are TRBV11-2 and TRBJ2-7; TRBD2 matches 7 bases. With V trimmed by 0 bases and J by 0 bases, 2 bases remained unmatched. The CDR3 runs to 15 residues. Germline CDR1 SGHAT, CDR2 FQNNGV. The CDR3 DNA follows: TGTGCCAGCAGCTTAGAAGGCGGGAGCTCCTACGAGCAGTACTTC. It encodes CASSLEGGSSYEQYF.

The CDR3: CASSQPGQGLETQYF. As DNA, the CDR3 is TGTGCCAGCAGTCAACCGGGACAAGGACTAGAGACCCAGTACTTC. The V gene is TRBV6-5, the J gene TRBJ2-5, with a weak D call TRBD1 (6 bases). CDR3 length: 15 amino acids. V lost 5 bases to trimming and J lost 4 bases, with 17 bases between them. Germline-derived CDR1 and CDR2 are MNHEY and SVGAGI.

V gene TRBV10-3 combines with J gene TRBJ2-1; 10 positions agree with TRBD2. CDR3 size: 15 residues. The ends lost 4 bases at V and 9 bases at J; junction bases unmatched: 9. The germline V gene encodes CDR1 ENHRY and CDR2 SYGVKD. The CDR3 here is CAISGVSGGASEQFF. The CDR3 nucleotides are TGTGCCATCAGTGGGGTGAGCGGGGGGGCTAGTGAGCAGTTCTTC.

In DNA, the CDR3 is TGTGCCAGTGCGGGCCATACCGCCGGCGAGCAGTACTTC. This encodes CASAGHTAGEQYF. This chain uses TRBV19 with TRBJ2-7; D perhaps matches TRBD2 (5 bases). Per germline, CDR1 LNHDA and CDR2 SQIVND (reference sequence). The CDR3 is made up of 13 amino acids. Trimming removed 8 bases at V and 6 bases at J, with 17 bases between. Together with reference TRBV19 and TRBJ2-7, the CDR3 gives the full variable domain: DGGITQSPKYLFRKEGQNVTLSCEQNLNHDAMYWYRQDPGQGLRLIYYSQIVNDFQKGDIAEGYSVSREKKESFPLTVTSAQKNPTAFYLCASAGHTAGEQYFGPGTRLTVT.

The CDR3 loop is CASSPSETQYF. CDR3 nucleotides: TGTGCCAGCAGCCCTTCAGAGACCCAGTACTTC. J is TRBJ2-5 and V is TRBV11-2; D ambiguous. This CDR3 contains 11 residues. The germline gives CDR1 SGHAT, CDR2 FQNNGV. With 5 bases removed from V and 4 bases from J, the gap between germline ends came to 5 bases.

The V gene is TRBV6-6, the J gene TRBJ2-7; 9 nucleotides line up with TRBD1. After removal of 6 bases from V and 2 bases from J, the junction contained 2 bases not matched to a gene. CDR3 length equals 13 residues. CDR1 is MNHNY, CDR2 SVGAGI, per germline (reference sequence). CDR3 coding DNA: TGTGCCAGCAGAGGGACAGGGCCCTACGAGCAGTACTTC. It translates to CASRGTGPYEQYF.

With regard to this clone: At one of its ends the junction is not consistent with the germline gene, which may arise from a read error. The CDR3 DNA is TGTGCCAGCAGCTTCTCTAGCTATCAGCCCCAGCATTTT. Its translation is CASSFSSYQPQHF. V and J are TRBV7-2 and TRBJ1-5; D gene ambiguous. This CDR3 spans 13 amino acids. Germline V CDR1 and CDR2: SGHTA, FQGNSA.

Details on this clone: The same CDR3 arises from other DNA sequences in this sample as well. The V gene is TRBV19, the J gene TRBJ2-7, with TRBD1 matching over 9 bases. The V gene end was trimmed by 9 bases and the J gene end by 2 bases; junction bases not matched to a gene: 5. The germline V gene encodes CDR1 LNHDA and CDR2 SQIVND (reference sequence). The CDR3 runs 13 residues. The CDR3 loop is CASRGQGTYEQYF. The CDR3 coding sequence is TGTGCCAGCCGGGGACAGGGTACCTACGAGCAGTACTTC.

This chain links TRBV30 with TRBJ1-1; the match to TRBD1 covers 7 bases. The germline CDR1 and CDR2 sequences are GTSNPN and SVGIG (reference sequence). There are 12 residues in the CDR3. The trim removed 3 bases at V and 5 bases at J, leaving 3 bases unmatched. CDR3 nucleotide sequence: TGTGCCTGGAGGACAGGGAGGACTGAAGCTTTCTTT. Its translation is CAWRTGRTEAFF.

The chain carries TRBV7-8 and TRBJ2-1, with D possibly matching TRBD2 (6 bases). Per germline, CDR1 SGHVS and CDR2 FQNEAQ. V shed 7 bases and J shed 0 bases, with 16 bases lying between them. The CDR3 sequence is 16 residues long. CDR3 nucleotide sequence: TGTGCCAGCACCTCTAGGCGGGATAACTCCTACAATGAGCAGTTCTTC. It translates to CASTSRRDNSYNEQFF.